This is a list of T cell receptor beta chains from one sample in a study of a mutant IDH1 vaccine in newly diagnosed glioma. The assay was immunoSEQ multiplex PCR, and TCRdb's table has in-frame clones only and misses some. The data show about 40,000 clones, with about 75% seen just once and more than 4.5% held by the top ten. The antigens these receptors bind are not known. Sequenced material: PBMCs, taken from a glioma patient whose treatment included an IDH1 peptide vaccine. The receptor source for this set is a man aged 45-65 years with glioma. The CDR3 runs from the conserved cysteine through the conserved F or W. A D gene is named only where the DNA matches it firmly. Clone size, where shown, is once, few, many, or a class for clones that have expanded.

J gene | D gene | clone size | V gene | CDR3 protein | CDR3 DNA
TRBJ2-1 | NA | NA | TRBV9 | CASSVDAYNEQFF | TGTGCCAGCAGCGTGGACGCGTACAATGAGCAGTTCTTC
TRBJ2-7 | TRBD1 | NA | TRBV4-1 | CASSWDRFYEQYF | TGCGCCAGCTCGTGGGACAGGTTCTACGAGCAGTACTTC
TRBJ2-7 | NA | NA | TRBV2 | CASSVGGSLAEQYF | TGTGCCAGCAGTGTCGGTGGCAGCCTGGCCGAGCAGTACTTC
TRBJ2-2 | NA | NA | TRBV7-8 | CASTLGQVLSTGELFF | TGTGCCAGCACCCTTGGTCAGGTCCTGAGTACCGGGGAGCTGTTTTTT
TRBJ1-3 | NA | NA | TRBV6-1 | CASSDATLSGNTIYF | TGTGCCAGCAGTGACGCAACGCTCTCTGGAAACACCATATATTTT
TRBJ1-5 | NA | medium-sized | TRBV7-9 | CASSTLGSDQPQHF | TGTGCCAGCAGCACACTCGGGTCGGACCAGCCCCAGCATTTT
TRBJ1-1 | NA | few | TRBV27 | CASRSSGTGGTEAFF | TGTGCCAGCAGGTCCTCCGGGACGGGGGGGACTGAAGCTTTCTTT
TRBJ2-7 | NA | NA | TRBV5-4 | CASSSDGYEQYF | TGTGCCAGCAGCTCGGACGGCTACGAGCAGTACTTC
TRBJ1-2 | NA | NA | TRBV5-1 | CASSLAMGQGYGYTF | TGCGCCAGCAGCTTGGCCATGGGGCAGGGCTATGGCTACACCTTC
TRBJ1-4 | NA | NA | TRBV15 | CATSRSVGREKLFF | TGTGCCACCAGCAGATCCGTGGGTAGGGAAAAACTGTTTTTT
TRBJ1-6 | NA | few | TRBV7-2 | CASSSPTGTGSPLHF | TGTGCCAGCAGCTCCCCCACCGGGACTGGATCACCCCTCCACTTT
TRBJ1-2 | NA | NA | TRBV11-2 | CASSSFRGGGYTF | TGTGCCAGCAGCTCCTTCAGGGGAGGTGGCTACACCTTC
TRBJ2-1 | TRBD2 | NA | TRBV30 | CAWALAGGFEQFF | TGTGCCTGGGCCCTCGCGGGGGGGTTTGAGCAGTTCTTC
TRBJ1-1 | TRBD1 | few | TRBV7-8 | CASSLTGGTEAFF | TGTGCCAGCAGCTTGACAGGGGGCACTGAAGCTTTCTTT
TRBJ1-1 | TRBD1 | NA | TRBV6-1 | CASSPDRFEAFF | TGTGCCAGCAGTCCGGACAGGTTTGAAGCTTTCTTT
TRBJ2-2 | TRBD1 | few | TRBV25-1 | CASRTGSTGELFF | TGTGCCAGCAGGACAGGGAGCACCGGGGAGCTGTTTTTT
TRBJ1-5 | TRBD1 | NA | TRBV29-1 | CSVGGTGENQPQHF | TGCAGCGTTGGGGGTACAGGGGAGAATCAGCCCCAGCATTTT
TRBJ2-1 | TRBD1 | NA | TRBV5-1 | CASSSNRDRTYNEQFF | TGCGCCAGCAGCTCAAACCGGGACAGAACTTACAATGAGCAGTTCTTC
TRBJ1-2 | TRBD1 | NA | TRBV5-1 | CASSLGTGDYGYTF | TGCGCCAGCAGCTTGGGAACAGGGGACTATGGCTACACCTTC
TRBJ2-1 | TRBD1 | NA | TRBV27 | CASSRQGSYNEQFF | TGTGCCAGCAGCCGACAGGGCAGCTACAATGAGCAGTTCTTC
TRBJ1-3 | TRBD1 | once | TRBV2 | CASQWGQGSGNTIYF | TGTGCCAGCCAGTGGGGACAGGGATCTGGAAACACCATATATTTT
TRBJ1-1 | TRBD1 | few | TRBV30 | CAWSFLTGGSNTEAFF | TGTGCCTGGAGTTTTCTAACAGGGGGCAGCAACACTGAAGCTTTCTTT
TRBJ1-5 | NA | NA | TRBV11-2 | CASSLEGQMGPQHF | TGTGCCAGCAGCTTAGAAGGACAGATGGGGCCCCAGCATTTT
TRBJ2-3 | TRBD1 | NA | TRBV5-1 | CASAPGQGTDTQYF | TGCGCCAGCGCTCCGGGACAGGGAACAGATACGCAGTATTTT
TRBJ1-1 | TRBD1 | NA | TRBV15 | CATSSPDRGGAEAFF | TGTGCCACCAGCTCCCCCGACAGGGGAGGAGCTGAAGCTTTCTTT
TRBJ1-4 | NA | NA | TRBV5-7 | CASSFCGSGWKLKEKLFF | TGTGCCAGCAGCTTTTGCGGTTCAGGGTGGAAATTAAAGGAAAAACTGTTTTTT
TRBJ2-2 | NA | NA | TRBV5-1 | CASSPGTLNTGELFF | TGCGCCAGCAGCCCCGGGACACTGAACACCGGGGAGCTGTTTTTT
TRBJ2-1 | NA | NA | TRBV5-6 | CASSYGGRNPSYNEQFF | TGTGCCAGCAGCTATGGGGGTCGGAACCCGTCCTACAATGAGCAGTTCTTC
TRBJ1-5 | NA | NA | TRBV27 | CASSLAPNSNQPQHF | TGTGCCAGCAGTTTAGCGCCCAACAGCAATCAGCCCCAGCATTTT
TRBJ2-7 | NA | NA | TRBV2 | CASRKGAGQGGEQYF | TGTGCCAGCCGAAAGGGGGCCGGTCAGGGAGGCGAGCAGTACTTC
TRBJ2-3 | NA | NA | TRBV5-1 | CASSSGTSTDTQYF | TGCGCCAGCAGCTCCGGGACGTCCACAGATACGCAGTATTTT
TRBJ1-5 | TRBD1 | NA | TRBV19 | CASSPVLPGQGSRGPQHF | TGTGCCAGTAGTCCTGTTCTACCCGGACAGGGTTCCCGGGGGCCCCAGCATTTT
TRBJ2-5 | NA | few | TRBV15 | CATSGYRDTAQETQYF | TGTGCCACCAGCGGCTACCGGGACACTGCGCAAGAGACCCAGTACTTC
TRBJ1-1 | NA | NA | TRBV5-1 | CASSREEGTEAFF | TGCGCCAGCAGCCGGGAAGAGGGGACTGAAGCTTTCTTT
TRBJ1-6 | TRBD1 | NA | TRBV2 | CASSVEGAQNSPLHF | TGTGCCAGCAGTGTAGAGGGGGCGCAAAATTCACCCCTCCACTTT
TRBJ2-7 | NA | NA | TRBV6-5 | CASSWDLSYEQYF | TGTGCCAGCAGTTGGGATCTGTCCTACGAGCAGTACTTC
TRBJ2-2 | NA | NA | TRBV9 | CASSVGYDTGELFF | TGTGCCAGCAGCGTAGGGTACGACACCGGGGAGCTGTTTTTT
TRBJ2-7 | NA | few | TRBV6-5 | CASSFADSGEQYF | TGTGCCAGCAGTTTTGCGGACAGCGGCGAGCAGTACTTC
TRBJ2-7 | NA | few | TRBV6-1 | CASSLGSVSQQYF | TGTGCCAGCAGTTTAGGGAGCGTCTCTCAGCAGTACTTC
TRBJ1-4 | NA | few | TRBV6-1 | CASSDTQREKLFF | TGTGCCAGCAGTGACACCCAGCGGGAAAAACTGTTTTTT
TRBJ2-6 | NA | NA | TRBV5-4 | CASSPGQPNSGANVLTF | TGTGCCAGCAGCCCCGGACAGCCAAACTCTGGGGCCAACGTCCTGACTTTC
TRBJ1-5 | TRBD1 | NA | TRBV7-2 | CASSLTGGNQPQHF | TGTGCCAGCAGCTTAACAGGGGGCAATCAGCCCCAGCATTTT
TRBJ1-5 | NA | NA | TRBV4-1 | CASSQERGPLGSNQPQHF | TGCGCCAGCAGCCAAGAAAGGGGCCCCCTTGGGAGCAATCAGCCCCAGCATTTT
TRBJ1-1 | NA | few | TRBV5-1 | CASSLAQTNTEAFF | TGCGCCAGCAGCTTGGCACAGACTAACACTGAAGCTTTCTTT
TRBJ1-5 | NA | few | TRBV19 | CASSITGYSNQPQHF | TGTGCCAGTAGTATTACAGGATATAGCAATCAGCCCCAGCATTTT
TRBJ2-3 | TRBD2 | NA | TRBV7-9 | CASSFRTSGTDTQYF | TGTGCCAGCAGCTTCCGGACTAGCGGCACAGATACGCAGTATTTT
TRBJ1-1 | NA | NA | TRBV30 | CAWRGGNTEAFF | TGTGCCTGGAGAGGAGGAAACACTGAAGCTTTCTTT
TRBJ2-7 | TRBD1 | few | TRBV7-2 | CASSEQGSYEQYF | TGTGCCAGCAGTGAACAGGGGTCCTACGAGCAGTACTTC
TRBJ2-5 | NA | NA | TRBV9 | CASSAGSNQETQYF | TGTGCCAGCAGCGCGGGCTCTAATCAAGAGACCCAGTACTTC